Listed below are T cell receptor beta chains from one sample, sequenced in a study of shared clonotypes between healthy human individuals. Sequenced by immunoSEQ multiplex PCR; TCRdb stores in-frame clones only, minus some. The top ten clones hold roughly 0.13% of a sample with millions of clones, approximately 95% of them seen once. The sequenced material came from naive CD4+ T cells sorted from blood. The receptors stem from a man between 18 and 35 years old in good health. CDR3s include the opening cysteine and the closing phenylalanine or tryptophan. The D gene is left open where the match is weak. Not all rows give a size; the values are once, few, many and, for expanded clones, a class.

CDR3 DNA | CDR3 protein | D gene | CDR3 length | J gene | clone size | V gene
TGTGCTAGTGGTCCGGGACATTCTAACTATGGCTACACCTTC | CASGPGHSNYGYTF | - | 14 | TRBJ1-2 | - | TRBV12-5
TGTGCAAGTCGCTTACACGGGACTAGCGGGTCCCTTCTGATGTACGAGCAGTACTTC | CASRLHGTSGSLLMYEQYF | - | 19 | TRBJ2-7 | - | TRBV12-2
TGTGCCAGCAGCTTGGCTCCGGGACTAGCGGGATCCGGGGAGCTGTTTTTT | CASSLAPGLAGSGELFF | TRBD2 | 17 | TRBJ2-2 | - | TRBV5-4
TGTGCCAGCAGTAAAAGCGGGGGAGCCTACAATGAGCAGTTCTTC | CASSKSGGAYNEQFF | TRBD2 | 15 | TRBJ2-1 | once | TRBV6-5
TGTGCCAGCAGTTACAAGGGGTTATACGAGCAGTACTTC | CASSYKGLYEQYF | - | 13 | TRBJ2-7 | - | TRBV6-6
TGTGCCAGCAGCTTAGAAGGGTATCCAGAAGAGACCCAGTACTTC | CASSLEGYPEETQYF | - | 15 | TRBJ2-5 | once | TRBV11-2
TGTGCCAGCATTTACCGTACAGGGGCCGAGCAGTACTTC | CASIYRTGAEQYF | TRBD1 | 13 | TRBJ2-7 | - | TRBV27
TGTGCCAGCAGGGGTCAGGCAGGGGCCACAGATACGCAGTATTTT | CASRGQAGATDTQYF | - | 15 | TRBJ2-3 | once | TRBV11-2
TGTGCCAGCAGTCGGACCAATTTAGACAATGAGCAGTTCTTC | CASSRTNLDNEQFF | - | 14 | TRBJ2-1 | - | TRBV2
TGTGCCAGCAGGACTAGCGGGTCGAACACCGGGGAGCTGTTTTTT | CASRTSGSNTGELFF | TRBD2 | 15 | TRBJ2-2 | - | TRBV2
TGTGCCACCAGCAGAGGCGGAATTGGCTCACCCCTCCACTTT | CATSRGGIGSPLHF | - | 14 | TRBJ1-6 | - | TRBV15
TGTGCCAGCAGCTTATCCGGGGGGCGTCAGCCCCAGCATTTT | CASSLSGGRQPQHF | - | 14 | TRBJ1-5 | - | TRBV7-2
TGCGCCAGCAGCCGACCTGAGGACAGGGGCGAGGAGACCCAGTACTTC | CASSRPEDRGEETQYF | TRBD1 | 16 | TRBJ2-5 | - | TRBV5-1
TGTGCCAGCAGCTTAGCGAGTGGCACAGGTCTAAACAATGAGCAGTTCTTC | CASSLASGTGLNNEQFF | - | 17 | TRBJ2-1 | - | TRBV7-2
TGCGCCAGCAGCCAAGATAGACAGAGAGAGACCCAGTACTTC | CASSQDRQRETQYF | - | 14 | TRBJ2-5 | - | TRBV4-1
TGTGCCAGCGACAGTACGAACACCGGGGAGCTGTTTTTT | CASDSTNTGELFF | - | 13 | TRBJ2-2 | - | TRBV28
TGTGCCATCAGTGACACCGTAAACACCGGGGAGCTGTTTTTT | CAISDTVNTGELFF | - | 14 | TRBJ2-2 | - | TRBV10-3
TGTGCCATCGCTACTAGCAATCAGCCCCAGCATTTT | CAIATSNQPQHF | - | 12 | TRBJ1-5 | many | TRBV10-3
TGCGCCAGCAGCTCCCGGACTAGCGGGGGCCTATTACAAGAGACCCAGTACTTC | CASSSRTSGGLLQETQYF | TRBD2 | 18 | TRBJ2-5 | - | TRBV5-1
TGTGCCAGCAGCTCCAATCCCGCGAACACCGGGGAGCTGTTTTTT | CASSSNPANTGELFF | - | 15 | TRBJ2-2 | - | TRBV11-2